This T cell receptor (beta chain) is from a study of regulatory T cells in long-lasting Graves disease. Arm-PCR of CDR3 regions and iRepertoire HTBI primers were the basis on which TCR beta libraries were built. Under the authors' procedure: The study identified about 60 TRBV and about 14 TRBJ segments across samples. Via MiXCR, TCRdb re-called the multiplex PCR reads, giving one row per CDR3 protein. The V and J calls come from TCRdb's annotation, not from the publication. Counted here are some 320,000 distinct CDR3 sequences, 15% to 20% occurring once; the ten biggest clones make up 35% to 45%. As for time point: newly diagnosed GD, antithyroid drugs for less than 3 months. Isolated PBMC RNA provided the starting material for the TCR library. Germline CDR1 DFQATT, CDR2 SNEGSKA (reference sequence). V was clipped by 4 bases and J by 7 bases, with 17 bases between them. The CDR3 length is 14 residues.

The sequence came from a female donor with Graves disease. The gene calls are TRBV20-1 and TRBJ2-1; D perhaps matches TRBD2 (5 bases). This specimen consisted of peripheral blood mononuclear cells (PBMCs), obtained at new diagnosis, from a patient treated with antithyroid drugs. The CDR3 DNA is TGCAGTGCTATTCCCAGGTGGGAGAATAATGAGCAGTTCTTC. It encodes CSAIPRWENNEQFF.